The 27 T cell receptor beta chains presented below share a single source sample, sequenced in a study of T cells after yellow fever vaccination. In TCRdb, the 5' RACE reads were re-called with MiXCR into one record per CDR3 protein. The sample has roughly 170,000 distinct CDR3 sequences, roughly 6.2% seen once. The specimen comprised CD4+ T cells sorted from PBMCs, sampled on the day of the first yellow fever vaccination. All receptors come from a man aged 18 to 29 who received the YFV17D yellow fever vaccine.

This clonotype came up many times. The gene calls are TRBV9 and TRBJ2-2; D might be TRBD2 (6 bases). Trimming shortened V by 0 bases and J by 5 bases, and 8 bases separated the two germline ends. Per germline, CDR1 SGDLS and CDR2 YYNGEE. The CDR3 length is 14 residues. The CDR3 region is CASSVGGTTGELFF. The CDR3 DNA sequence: TGTGCCAGCAGCGTAGGCGGGACGACCGGGGAGCTGTTTTTT. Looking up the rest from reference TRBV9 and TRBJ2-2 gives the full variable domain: DSGVTQTPKHLITATGQRVTLRCSPRSGDLSVYWYQQSLDQGLQFLIQYYNGEERAKGNILERFSAQQFPDLHSELNLSSLELGDSALYFCASSVGGTTGELFFGEGSRLTVL.

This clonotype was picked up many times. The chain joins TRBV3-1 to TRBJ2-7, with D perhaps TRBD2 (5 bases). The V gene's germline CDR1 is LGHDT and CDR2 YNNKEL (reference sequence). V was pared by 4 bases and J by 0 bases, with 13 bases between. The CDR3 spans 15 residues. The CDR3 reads CASSRDGGFSYEQYF. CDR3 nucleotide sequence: TGTGCCAGCAGCCGGGATGGAGGATTCTCCTACGAGCAGTACTTC.

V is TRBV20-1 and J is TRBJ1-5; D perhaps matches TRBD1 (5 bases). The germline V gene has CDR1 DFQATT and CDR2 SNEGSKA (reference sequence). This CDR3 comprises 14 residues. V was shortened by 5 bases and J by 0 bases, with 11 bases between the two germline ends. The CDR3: CSAWDAYSNQPQHF. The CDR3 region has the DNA TGCAGTGCTTGGGACGCCTATAGCAATCAGCCCCAGCATTTT.

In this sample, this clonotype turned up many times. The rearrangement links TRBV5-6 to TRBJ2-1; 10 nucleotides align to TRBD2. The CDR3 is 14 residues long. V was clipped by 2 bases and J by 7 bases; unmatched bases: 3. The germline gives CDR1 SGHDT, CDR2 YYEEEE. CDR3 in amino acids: CASSFPGLANEQFF. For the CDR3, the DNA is TGTGCCAGCAGCTTCCCGGGACTAGCGAATGAGCAGTTCTTC.

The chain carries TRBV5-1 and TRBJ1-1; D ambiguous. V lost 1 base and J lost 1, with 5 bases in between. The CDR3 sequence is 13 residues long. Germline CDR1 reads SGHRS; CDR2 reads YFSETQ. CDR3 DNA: TGCGCCAGCAGCTTGTATTCGAACACTGAAGCTTTCTTT. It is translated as CASSLYSNTEAFF.

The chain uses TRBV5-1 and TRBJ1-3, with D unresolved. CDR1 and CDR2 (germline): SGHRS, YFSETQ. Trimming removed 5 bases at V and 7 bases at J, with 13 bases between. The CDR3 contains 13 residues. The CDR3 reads CASRTEPVNTIYF. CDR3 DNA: TGCGCCAGCAGGACGGAGCCGGTGAACACCATATATTTT.

CDR3 nucleotide sequence: TGTGCCAGCAGCTACTTCCGAGACAGGGCGGTTAATGAAAAACTGTTTTTT. As protein: CASSYFRDRAVNEKLFF. The chain recombines TRBV5-5 with TRBJ1-4, with TRBD1 identical over 7 bases. The CDR3 is 17 amino acids. V dropped 3 bases and J dropped 4; count of bases not matched to a gene: 12. Germline V gene data show CDR1 as SGHKS and CDR2 as YYEKEE (reference sequence).

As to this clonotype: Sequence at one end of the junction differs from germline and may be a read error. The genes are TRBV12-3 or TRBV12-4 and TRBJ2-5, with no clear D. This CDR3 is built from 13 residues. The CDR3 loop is CAISLVAPETQYF. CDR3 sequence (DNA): TGTGCCATCAGTTTAGTGGCGCCGGAGACCCAGTACTTC.

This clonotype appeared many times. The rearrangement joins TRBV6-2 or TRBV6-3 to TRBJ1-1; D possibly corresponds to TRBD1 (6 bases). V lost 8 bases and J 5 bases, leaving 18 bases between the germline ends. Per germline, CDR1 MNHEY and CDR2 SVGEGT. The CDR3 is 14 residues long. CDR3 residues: CASSYAGAQTEAFF. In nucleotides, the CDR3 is TGTGCCAGCTCCTACGCGGGGGCACAAACTGAAGCTTTCTTT.

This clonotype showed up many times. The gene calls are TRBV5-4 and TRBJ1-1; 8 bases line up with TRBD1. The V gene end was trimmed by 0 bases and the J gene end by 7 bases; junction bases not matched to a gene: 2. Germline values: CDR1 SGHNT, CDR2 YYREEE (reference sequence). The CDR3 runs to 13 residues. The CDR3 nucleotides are TGTGCCAGCAGCTTGGGTGGGACAGGTGAAGCTTTCTTT. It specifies CASSLGGTGEAFF.

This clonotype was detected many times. In DNA form, the CDR3 reads TGTGCCACCAGTGGGGTAGCGGGGGGTACAGATACGCAGTATTTT. As protein: CATSGVAGGTDTQYF. The V gene is TRBV24-1, the J gene TRBJ2-3; 10 bases match TRBD2. J lost 3 bases, V lost 5 bases, and 4 bases had no gene match. This CDR3 region has 15 residues. CDR1 KGHDR and CDR2 SFDVKD come from the germline V gene.

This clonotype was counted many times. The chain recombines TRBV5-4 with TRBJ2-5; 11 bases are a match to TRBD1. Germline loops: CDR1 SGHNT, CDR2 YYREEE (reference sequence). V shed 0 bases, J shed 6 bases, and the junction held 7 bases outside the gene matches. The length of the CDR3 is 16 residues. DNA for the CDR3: TGTGCCAGCAGCTTGGCCCTGGACAGGGGGCCGAAGACCCAGTACTTC. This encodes CASSLALDRGPKTQYF.

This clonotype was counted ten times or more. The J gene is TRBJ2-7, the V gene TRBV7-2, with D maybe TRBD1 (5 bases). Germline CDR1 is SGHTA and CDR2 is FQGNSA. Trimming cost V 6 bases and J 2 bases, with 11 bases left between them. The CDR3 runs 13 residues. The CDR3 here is CASSPGQPYEQYF. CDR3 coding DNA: TGTGCCAGCAGTCCTGGACAACCCTACGAGCAGTACTTC.

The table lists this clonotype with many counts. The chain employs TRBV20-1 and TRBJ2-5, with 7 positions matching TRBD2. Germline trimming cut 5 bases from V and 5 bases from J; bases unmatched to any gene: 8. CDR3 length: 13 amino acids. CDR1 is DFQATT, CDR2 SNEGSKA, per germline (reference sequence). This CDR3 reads CSASQLARETQYF. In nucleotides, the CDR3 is TGCAGTGCTTCACAACTAGCGCGGGAGACCCAGTACTTC.

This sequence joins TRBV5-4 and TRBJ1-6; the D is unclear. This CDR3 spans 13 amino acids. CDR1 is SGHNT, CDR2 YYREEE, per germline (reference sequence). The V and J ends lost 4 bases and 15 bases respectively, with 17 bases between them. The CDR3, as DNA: TGTGCCAGCAGCCTGGACGGTTGGGAGCTCCTCCACTTT. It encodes CASSLDGWELLHF.

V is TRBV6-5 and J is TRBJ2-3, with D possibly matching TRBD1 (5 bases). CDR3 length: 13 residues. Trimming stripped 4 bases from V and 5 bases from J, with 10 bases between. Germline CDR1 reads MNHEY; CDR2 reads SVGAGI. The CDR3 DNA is TGTGCCAGCAGTTCTCTAAGGGGAGATACGCAGTATTTT. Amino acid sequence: CASSSLRGDTQYF.

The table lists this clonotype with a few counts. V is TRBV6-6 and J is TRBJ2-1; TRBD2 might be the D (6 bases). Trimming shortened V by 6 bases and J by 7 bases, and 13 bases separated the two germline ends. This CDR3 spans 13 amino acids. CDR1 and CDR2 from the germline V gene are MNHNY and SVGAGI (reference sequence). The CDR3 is CASSRLVPNEQFF. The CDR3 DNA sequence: TGTGCCAGCAGCCGACTAGTTCCGAATGAGCAGTTCTTC.

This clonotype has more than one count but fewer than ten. CDR3 region: CASSYFAYTEAFF. The CDR3 nucleotides are TGTGCCAGCAGTTACTTCGCCTACACTGAAGCTTTCTTT. The chain links TRBV6-5 to TRBJ1-1; no clear D. The germline CDR1 and CDR2 sequences are MNHEY and SVGAGI. The CDR3 has 13 residues. V was pared by 1 base and J by 3 bases, with 6 bases between.

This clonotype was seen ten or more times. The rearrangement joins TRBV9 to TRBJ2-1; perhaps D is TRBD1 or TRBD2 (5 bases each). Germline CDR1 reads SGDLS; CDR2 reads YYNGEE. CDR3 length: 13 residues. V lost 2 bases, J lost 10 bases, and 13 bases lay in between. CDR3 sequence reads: CASSVARDHEQFF. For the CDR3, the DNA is TGTGCCAGCAGCGTGGCCAGGGACCACGAGCAGTTCTTC.

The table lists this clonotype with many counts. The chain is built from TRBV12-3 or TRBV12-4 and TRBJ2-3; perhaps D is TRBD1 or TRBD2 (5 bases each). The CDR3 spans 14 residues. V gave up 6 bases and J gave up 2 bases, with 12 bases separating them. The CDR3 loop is CASRTWGITDTQYF. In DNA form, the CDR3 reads TGTGCCAGCAGAACCTGGGGGATCACAGATACGCAGTATTTT.

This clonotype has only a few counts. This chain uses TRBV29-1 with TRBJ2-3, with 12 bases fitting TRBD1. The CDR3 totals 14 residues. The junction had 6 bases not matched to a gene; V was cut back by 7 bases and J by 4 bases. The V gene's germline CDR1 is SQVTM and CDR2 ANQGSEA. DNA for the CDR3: TGCAGCGCCGGAGGGACAGGGGGCGCAGATACGCAGTATTTT. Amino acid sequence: CSAGGTGGADTQYF.

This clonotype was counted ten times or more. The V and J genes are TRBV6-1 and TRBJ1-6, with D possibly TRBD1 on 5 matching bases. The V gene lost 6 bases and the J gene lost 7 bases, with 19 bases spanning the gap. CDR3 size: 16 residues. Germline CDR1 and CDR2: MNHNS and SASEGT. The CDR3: CASRPAGTGRNSPLHF. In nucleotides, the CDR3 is TGTGCCAGCAGGCCCGCCGGGACCGGTCGAAATTCACCCCTCCACTTT.

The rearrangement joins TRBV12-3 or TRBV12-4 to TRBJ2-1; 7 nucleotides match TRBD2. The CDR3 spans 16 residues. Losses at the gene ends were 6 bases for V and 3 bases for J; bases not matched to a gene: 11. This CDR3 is CASRNTGGGDYNEQFF. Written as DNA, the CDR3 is TGTGCCAGCAGAAACACTGGGGGAGGGGACTACAATGAGCAGTTCTTC.

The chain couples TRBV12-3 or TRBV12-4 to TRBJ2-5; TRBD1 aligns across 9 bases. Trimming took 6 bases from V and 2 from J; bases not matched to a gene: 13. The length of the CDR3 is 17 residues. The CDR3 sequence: CASSLYSQGQGQETQYF. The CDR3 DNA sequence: TGTGCCAGCAGCCTATATTCCCAAGGACAGGGGCAAGAGACCCAGTACTTC.

CDR3 sequence reads: CSARERNGAGYTF. The CDR3 DNA reads as TGCAGTGCTAGAGAGAGGAACGGGGCGGGCTACACCTTC. The chain employs TRBV20-1 and TRBJ1-2, with D possibly being TRBD1 (5 bases). Between the trimmed V and J ends, which lost 0 bases and 8 bases, there was a span of 13 bases. Germline V gene sequence: CDR1 DFQATT, CDR2 SNEGSKA (reference sequence). The CDR3 extends over 13 amino acids.

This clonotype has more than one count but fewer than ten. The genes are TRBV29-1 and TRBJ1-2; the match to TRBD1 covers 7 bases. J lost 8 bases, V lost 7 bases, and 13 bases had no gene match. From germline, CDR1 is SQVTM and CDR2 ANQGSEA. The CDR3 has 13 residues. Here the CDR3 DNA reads TGCAGCGCCCAACCCGACAGGGCCGGGGGCTACACCTTC. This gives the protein CSAQPDRAGGYTF. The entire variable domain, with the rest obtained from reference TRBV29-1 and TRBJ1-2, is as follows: SAVISQKPSRDICQRGTSLTIQCQVDSQVTMMFWYRQQPGQSLTLIATANQGSEATYESGFVIDKFPISRPNLTFSTLTVSNMSPEDSSIYLCSAQPDRAGGYTFGSGTRLTVV.

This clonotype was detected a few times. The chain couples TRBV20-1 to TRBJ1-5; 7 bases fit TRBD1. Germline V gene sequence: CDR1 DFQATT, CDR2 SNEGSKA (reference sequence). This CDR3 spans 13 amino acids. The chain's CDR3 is CSRQGGSNQPQHF. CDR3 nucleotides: TGCAGCCGACAGGGCGGTAGCAATCAGCCCCAGCATTTT.